The clone carrying this T cell receptor (beta chain) was observed a single time. Its specificity is unknown. This sample is drawn from a study of T cell responses to AZD1222 COVID-19 vaccine. Findings of the study overall: Following two doses of AZD1222, Spike-specific TCR breadth and depth rose.

Germline lookup yields CDR1 SQVTM and CDR2 ANQGSEA. Trimming left V 4 bases short and J 0 bases short, with 10 bases between. This CDR3 has 14 amino acids. TCRdb's table, derived via immunoSEQ multiplex PCR, lists solely in-frame clones and lacks some. The table records some 180,000 clones, about 93% of them present only once. J is TRBJ2-4 and V is TRBV29-1; D remains ambiguous. The TCR comes from an adult who received the MenACWY meningococcal vaccine as a control. This specimen consisted of peripheral blood, obtained 28 days after the second dose of the MenACWY control vaccine. The CDR3 reads CSVGPLKAKNIQYF. CDR3 nucleotides: TGCAGCGTTGGGCCCCTTAAAGCCAAAAACATTCAGTACTTC.